This T cell receptor beta chain is from a study of T cells in Graves' hyperthyroidism and ophthalmopathy (dated by TCRdb to between 2019 and 2020). Concerning the study at large: Peripheral blood was sampled at the time of initial diagnosis, prior to any treatment. In addition, the study compared T-cell repertoires in thyroid tissue and in blood from about 6 Graves' hyperthyroidism patients. The 95 to 100 discovery patients were randomly divided into training and test sets at a 7:3 ratio. An independent validation cohort of some 18 hyperthyroidism patients and 17 patients who later progressed to ophthalmopathy tested prospective prediction of ophthalmopathy. TCR V-J signatures able to tell the groups apart were searched for in a discovery cohort of approximately 95 patients, of whom fewer than 45 had Graves' ophthalmopathy and about 60 had stable Graves' hyperthyroidism. According to the paper, TCR Vbeta CDR3 sequencing was carried out on some 130 peripheral blood samples, which came from 40 to 45 ophthalmopathy, under 85 hyperthyroidism and about 17 progressor patients. Following sampling, methimazole starting at 30 mg daily was given to hyperthyroidism patients, and high-dose intravenous methylprednisolone was given to ophthalmopathy patients.

Overall study outcomes, separate from this receptor: Sample size was not statistically predetermined, and investigators were not blinded to group allocation. Most expanded thyroid clonotypes (frequency above 0.001) were also detected in blood, a finding suggesting that blood repertoires may reflect thyroid immune responses. In validation, progression to ophthalmopathy was predicted by the model with more than 65% sensitivity and 72.22% specificity, a median of around 6.5 months before onset. A model built on a 13 V-J signature distinguished ophthalmopathy from stable hyperthyroidism, reaching 85% to 90% sensitivity and around 81% specificity in cross-validation and 80%/75% in testing.

This clonotype was seen many times. Its specific antigen is unknown. Within one base of it there is no much larger clone, and no base qualities were kept. The CDR3 holds 13 amino acids from the cysteine to the phenylalanine. Left in the record is the CDR3 DNA by itself, 39 bases read in frame from the first base. The V end loses 0 bases and the J end loses 8 bases, and a stretch of 10 bases separates them. Reading the germline V gene (reference sequence) gives CDR1 MNHEY and CDR2 SMNVEV. Moderately to severely active disease, a Clinical Activity Score of at least 3, a NOSPECS grade of at least 4, and a duration under 3 months were present in ophthalmopathy patients. Exclusion was applied to patients with uncontrolled infections, other autoimmune diseases, pregnancy or lactation. Diagnoses were established on the basis of clinical symptoms, serum thyroxine and TRAb, thyroid ultrasound, and orbital computed tomography. PBMCs were isolated from 7.5 to 10 ml of fresh peripheral blood by Ficoll-Paque density gradient centrifugation. Total RNA was extracted using Trizol reagent, and RNA quality was assessed on an Agilent 2100 Bioanalyzer.

Amplification of TCR beta CDR3 regions was carried out from RNA transcripts. For the first round of RT-PCR on the TCR CDR3, the HTBI primer set was used together with the Qiagen OneStep RT-PCR kit. Libraries were constructed in a second round of multiplex PCR, after which size selection and purification were performed. Paired-end sequencing of the libraries was performed with 100 bp reads on an Illumina HiSeq2000. Per the original workflow: Raw data were processed with SOAPnuke, discarding reads with adapters, uncalled bases, mean Phred below 15, or no exact constant-primer or identifier match. COPE v1.2.5 was used to merge the high-quality paired reads, and each unique nucleotide sequence was defined as a clonotype. Clonotypes were aligned to IMGT TRBV, TRBD and TRBJ reference segments using MiTCR v1.1. Only V-J combinations with frequency above 0.0001, covering approximately 99% of repertoires, were analysed. A TCS score was defined as the ratio of F50 (clonal expansion) to E x V (chaos), with BLOSUM62-based TCRdist applied between CDR3 peptides within each V-J. Welch's t-statistics and random forest reduced roughly 530 V-J features to 10 to 15, which were used in a naive Bayes classifier (R e1071). Thyroid-blood repertoire similarity was quantified with the Morisita-Horn index. The public reads were quality trimmed at Q25 with fastp and then assembled into clones with MiXCR by TCRdb, keeping productive beta chains. Rows with one shared CDR3 protein collapse into an entry with the most common genes and DNA. The V and J calls here are based on TCRdb, not the publication. In this sample the table shows tens of thousands of distinct CDR3 sequences, roughly 50% of which occur a single time. The biggest ten clones account for 3.3% of the sample.

Material: blood. This TCR was recovered from a woman aged 55-70 years with Graves' ophthalmopathy. The chain links TRBV27 with TRBJ1-2; the D gene is possibly TRBD1, with 5 bases matching. The nucleotide sequence is TGTGCCAGCAGTTTATCAGGGACTGCCGGCTACACCTTC. Its protein reads: CASSLSGTAGYTF.